This passage covers 28 T cell receptor beta chains from one sample sequenced in a study of radiotherapy plus CTLA-4 blockade in lung cancer. Generated by immunoSEQ multiplex PCR, the TCRdb table keeps only in-frame clones and is missing some. The data hold 70,000 to 90,000 clones, with about 78% observed a single time. The specimen comprised peripheral blood, sampled from a patient treated with radiotherapy plus ipilimumab. These receptor sequences come from a human donor with non-small cell lung cancer whose response to radiotherapy plus ipilimumab could not be evaluated. Some clones in this sample may be carry-over from other donors' samples.

This clone has more than one count but fewer than ten. The chain is built from TRBV5-6 and TRBJ1-3, with unresolved D. The CDR3 covers 17 residues. The V and J ends lost 4 bases and 1 base respectively, with 18 bases between them. Looked up from germline, CDR1 is SGHDT and CDR2 is YYEEEE. The DNA for the CDR3 is TGTGCCAGCAGCCTACTTGAGGGTGCGGGATCTGGAAACACCATATATTTT. It specifies CASSLLEGAGSGNTIYF.

This clone showed up just a few times. The V gene is TRBV7-9, the J gene TRBJ1-1, with TRBD1 as a possible D gene (5 bases). Germline-derived CDR1 and CDR2 are SEHNR and FQNEAQ (reference sequence). CDR3 length equals 12 residues. Trimming shortened V by 2 bases and J by 6 bases, and 7 bases separated the two germline ends. As DNA, the CDR3 is TGTGCCAGCAGCTTATGGGGGGCTGAAGCTTTCTTT. Translating gives CASSLWGAEAFF.

CDR3 loop: CASSPGGGNQPQHF. The CDR3 nucleotides are TGTGCCAGCAGCCCGGGGGGTGGCAATCAGCCCCAGCATTTT. The V gene is TRBV28, the J gene TRBJ1-5; a possible D gene is TRBD1 (5 bases). Germline CDR1 and CDR2: MDHEN and SYDVKM. The V and J ends lost 6 bases and 2 bases respectively, with 11 bases between them. The CDR3 sequence is 14 residues long. The complete variable domain, with remaining parts taken from reference TRBV28 and TRBJ1-5, reads DVKVTQSSRYLVKRTGEKVFLECVQDMDHENMFWYRQDPGLGLRLIYFSYDVKMKEKGDIPEGYSVSREKKERFSLILESASTNQTSMYLCASSPGGGNQPQHFGDGTRLSIL.

This clone came up a few times. The rearrangement uses TRBV6-6 and TRBJ1-3, with 7 bases lining up with TRBD1. The germline V gene has CDR1 MNHNY and CDR2 SVGAGI (reference sequence). The CDR3 length is 15 residues. J gave up 9 bases and V 8 bases, and 16 bases lay outside the gene matches. The CDR3 nucleotides are TGTGCCAGCCGTGCGGGACAGCTCCGTTTAGGCACCATATATTTT. Its protein is CASRAGQLRLGTIYF.

The V and J genes are TRBV19 and TRBJ1-6, with a tentative D call TRBD1 (5 bases). Trimming stripped 2 bases from V and 7 bases from J, with 9 bases between. Germline V lookup: CDR1 LNHDA, CDR2 SQIVND (reference sequence). The CDR3 contains 14 residues. Written as DNA, the CDR3 is TGTGCCAGTAGTATAAGGGACTGGAATTCACCCCTCCACTTT. This sequence encodes CASSIRDWNSPLHF.

This chain uses TRBV7-6 with TRBJ2-7, with 10 bases fitting TRBD2. CDR3 length: 14 residues. Trimming took 1 base from V and 7 from J; bases not matched to a gene: 4. Germline values: CDR1 SGHVS, CDR2 FNYEAQ. CDR3 bases: TGTGCCAGCAGCTTAGAGGCTAGCGGGGGTGAGCAGTACTTC. Translation: CASSLEASGGEQYF.

On this clone: Germline and junction disagree at one end, which may indicate a read error. Other DNA sequences in the sample encode the same CDR3. The chain carries TRBV5-1 and TRBJ1-6; 9 positions match TRBD1. There are 15 residues in the CDR3. Germline lookup yields CDR1 SGHRS and CDR2 YFSETQ. CDR3 amino acids: CASSLWDRDNSPLHF. The CDR3, as DNA: TGCGCCAGCAGCTTATGGGACAGGGATAATTCCCCCCTCCACTTT.

The genes are TRBV4-3 and TRBJ1-5; tentative D call: TRBD1 (5 bases). Trimming took off 2 bases at V and 4 bases at J, with 12 bases between the two ends. CDR1 and CDR2 from the germline V gene are LGHNA and YSLEER. The CDR3 runs to 15 residues. The DNA of the CDR3 is TGCGCCAGCAGCCAAAACAGACAGACGAATCAGCCCCAGCATTTT. Its protein product is CASSQNRQTNQPQHF.

This chain connects TRBV5-1 to TRBJ2-1; D gene uncertain. Germline CDR1 is SGHRS and CDR2 is YFSETQ. Trimming pared 4 bases from V and 2 bases from J, leaving 13 bases between. The CDR3 loop spans 15 amino acids. The CDR3 DNA follows: TGCGCCAGCAGCATTGACTCGGAGCCCTACAATGAGCAGTTCTTC. Translation gives CASSIDSEPYNEQFF.

The rearrangement uses TRBV4-3 and TRBJ2-2; tentatively, D is TRBD1 (6 bases). V lost 1 base and J lost 7, with 19 bases in between. CDR3 length: 17 residues. The germline CDR1 and CDR2 sequences are LGHNA and YSLEER. The CDR3 is CASSQALSRPQGGELFF. As DNA, the CDR3 is TGCGCCAGCAGCCAAGCCCTATCAAGGCCACAGGGCGGGGAGCTGTTTTTT.

The chain couples TRBV9 to TRBJ2-7, with D uncertain. This CDR3 is 16 amino acids long. Germline values: CDR1 SGDLS, CDR2 YYNGEE. Deletions cut 0 bases from V and 3 bases from J, with 16 bases between. The CDR3 nucleotides are TGTGCCAGCAGCGTAGGTCCCCGACTGGCCAACTACGAGCAGTACTTC. Its protein is CASSVGPRLANYEQYF.

V gene TRBV4-3 combines with J gene TRBJ1-2; D is perhaps TRBD1 (6 bases). CDR1 and CDR2 (germline): LGHNA, YSLEER. There are 13 residues in the CDR3. V was trimmed by 4 bases and J by 6 bases, leaving 12 bases between them. The CDR3 protein is CASSPRTAHGYTF. In DNA, the CDR3 is TGCGCCAGCAGCCCCCGGACAGCCCATGGCTACACCTTC.

This chain connects TRBV5-1 to TRBJ1-4; the match to TRBD1 covers 9 bases. The CDR3 sequence is 13 residues long. J gave up 4 bases and V 8 bases, and 3 bases lay outside the gene matches. The germline gives CDR1 SGHRS, CDR2 YFSETQ. The CDR3 protein is CASATGGNEKLFF. The CDR3 nucleotides are TGCGCCAGTGCGACAGGGGGTAATGAAAAACTGTTTTTT.

This clone appeared once. The chain joins TRBV6-5 to TRBJ2-7; the D gene is possibly TRBD2 (6 bases). The CDR3 is made up of 13 amino acids. The germline gives CDR1 MNHEY, CDR2 SVGAGI. V lost 5 bases and J lost 0, with 8 bases in between. The CDR3 sequence is CASSKTSSYEQYF. In DNA form, the CDR3 reads TGTGCCAGCAGTAAGACTAGCTCCTACGAGCAGTACTTC.

The V and J genes are TRBV28 and TRBJ1-1; D is ambiguous. This CDR3 is 11 amino acids long. V gave up 5 bases and J gave up 4 bases, with 5 bases separating them. Germline CDR1 is MDHEN and CDR2 is SYDVKM. CDR3 loop: CASSRSTEAFF. CDR3 DNA sequence: TGTGCCAGCAGTCGGTCCACTGAAGCTTTCTTT.

The chain is built from TRBV19 and TRBJ1-4, with D hard to call. The CDR3 is made up of 14 amino acids. The V and J ends lost 6 bases and 0 bases respectively, with 8 bases between them. CDR1 is LNHDA and CDR2 is SQIVND in the germline V gene (reference sequence). The CDR3 region is CASSPRPTNEKLFF. The CDR3, as DNA: TGTGCCAGTAGCCCCAGGCCAACTAATGAAAAACTGTTTTTT.

The J gene is TRBJ2-3, the V gene TRBV5-3; 8 nucleotides line up with TRBD1. Being an ORF, TRBV5-3 has a function that is uncertain. V was pared by 0 bases and J by 4 bases, with 4 bases of the junction left unmatched. The CDR3 has 15 residues. The chain's CDR3 is CARSLAWTGSDTQYF. The CDR3 nucleotides read TGTGCCAGAAGCTTGGCCTGGACAGGGTCAGATACGCAGTATTTT.

V usage is TRBV4-2 and J usage is TRBJ2-3; tentative D call: TRBD1 (6 bases). The germline CDR1 and CDR2 sequences are LGHNA and YNFKEQ. The CDR3 is made up of 16 amino acids. Trimming removed 0 bases from V and 0 bases from J, with 10 bases in between. The CDR3 region has the DNA TGTGCCAGCAGCCAAGACATTGGACAGAGCACAGATACGCAGTATTTT. Translated, it gives CASSQDIGQSTDTQYF.

With respect to this clone: In the same sample, other DNA sequences code for this CDR3. The chain uses TRBV7-9 and TRBJ2-7, with 10 bases matching TRBD2. Trimming took 3 bases from V and 2 from J; bases not matched to a gene: 1. Germline CDR1 and CDR2: SEHNR and FQNEAQ (reference sequence). The CDR3 contains 14 residues. The CDR3 loop is CASSFSGGPYEQYF. CDR3 coding DNA: TGTGCCAGCAGCTTTAGCGGGGGGCCCTACGAGCAGTACTTC.

The V call is TRBV13, the J call TRBJ1-1, with D possibly TRBD1 on 5 matching bases. The CDR3 is made up of 14 amino acids. With 5 bases removed from V and 5 bases from J, the gap between germline ends came to 15 bases. Germline lookup yields CDR1 PRHDT and CDR2 FYEKMQ (reference sequence). CDR3 nucleotide sequence: TGTGCCAGCAGCCACAGGTGGGGGGAGACTGAAGCTTTCTTT. Translation gives CASSHRWGETEAFF.

This chain connects TRBV6-1 to TRBJ1-3; D is uncertain. CDR1 is MNHNS, CDR2 SASEGT, per germline. This CDR3 has 14 residues. The V end was cut by 6 bases, the J end by 4 bases, with 13 bases between. Here the CDR3 DNA reads TGTGCCAGCAGAACCTCGGGGTCCGGAAACACCATATATTTT. Encoded protein: CASRTSGSGNTIYF.

The chain links TRBV28 to TRBJ1-1; 7 bases line up with TRBD1. Germline CDR1 and CDR2: MDHEN and SYDVKM. Losses at the gene ends were 9 bases for V and 6 bases for J; bases not matched to a gene: 13. This CDR3 region has 14 residues. The CDR3 here is CASTRQGGGSEAFF. CDR3 coding DNA: TGTGCCAGTACTCGGCAGGGGGGAGGCTCTGAAGCTTTCTTT.

The chain links TRBV18 to TRBJ1-4; 10 bases fit TRBD1. Germline CDR1 reads KGHSH; CDR2 reads LQKENI. V shed 6 bases, J shed 5 bases, and the junction held 6 bases outside the gene matches. This CDR3 comprises 15 residues. The CDR3 here is CASSLSGQGNEKLFF. Here the CDR3 DNA reads TGTGCCAGCTCGCTGTCGGGACAGGGGAATGAAAAACTGTTTTTT.

The V call is TRBV6-5, the J call TRBJ2-7, with D possibly being TRBD2 (7 bases). Germline CDR1 reads MNHEY; CDR2 reads SVGAGI. Trimming cost V 4 bases and J 7 bases, with 20 bases left between them. CDR3 size: 15 residues. The CDR3 sequence: CASSSLRGGAREQYF. CDR3 sequence (DNA): TGTGCCAGCAGTTCCCTCCGTGGGGGGGCGCGGGAGCAGTACTTC.

This clone was seen a handful of times. The chain combines TRBV5-4 with TRBJ1-4; 10 bases map to TRBD1. J gave up 8 bases and V 0 bases, and 1 base lay outside the gene matches. The CDR3 has 14 amino acids. Germline lookup yields CDR1 SGHNT and CDR2 YYREEE (reference sequence). DNA of the CDR3: TGTGCCAGCAGCTTGGGACAGGGGGCAGAAAAACTGTTTTTT. Its translation is CASSLGQGAEKLFF.

This chain joins TRBV5-1 and TRBJ2-3; 14 nucleotides align to TRBD2. Losses at the gene ends were 0 bases for V and 0 bases for J; bases not matched to a gene: 3. Germline V gene lookup returns CDR1 SGHRS and CDR2 YFSETQ. This CDR3 is built from 18 residues. The CDR3 DNA is TGCGCCAGCAGCTTGGGACTAGCGGGGGGGCCTAGCACAGATACGCAGTATTTT. As protein: CASSLGLAGGPSTDTQYF.

This clone showed up just once. The chain links TRBV7-9 to TRBJ2-3; TRBD2 might be the D (5 bases). The V gene lost 11 bases and the J gene lost 2 bases, with 11 bases spanning the gap. This CDR3 comprises 12 residues. Germline assignment: CDR1 SEHNR and CDR2 FQNEAQ (reference sequence). The CDR3 loop is CACEGPTDTQYF. The CDR3 DNA reads TGTGCCTGCGAGGGCCCCACAGATACGCAGTATTTT.

The V and J genes are TRBV15 and TRBJ2-7; D unclear. This CDR3 has 14 residues. Trimming took 0 bases from V and 5 from J, leaving 11 bases between them. CDR1 and CDR2 from the germline V gene are LNHNV and YYDKDF (reference sequence). The CDR3 DNA follows: TGTGCCACCAGCAGAGACCCCCTGGGCCACGAGCAGTACTTC. This sequence encodes CATSRDPLGHEQYF.